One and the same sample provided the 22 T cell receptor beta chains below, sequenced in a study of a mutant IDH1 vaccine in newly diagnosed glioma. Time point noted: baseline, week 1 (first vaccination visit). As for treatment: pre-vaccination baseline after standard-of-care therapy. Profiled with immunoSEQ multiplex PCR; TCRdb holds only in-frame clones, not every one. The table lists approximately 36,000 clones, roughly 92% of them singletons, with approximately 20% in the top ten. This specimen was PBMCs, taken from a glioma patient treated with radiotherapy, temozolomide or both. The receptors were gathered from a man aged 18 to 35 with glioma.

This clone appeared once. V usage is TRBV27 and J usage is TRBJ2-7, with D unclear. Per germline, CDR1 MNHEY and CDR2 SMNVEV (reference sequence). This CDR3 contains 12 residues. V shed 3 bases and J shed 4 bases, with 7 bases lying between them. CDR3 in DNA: TGTGCCAGCAGTTTGGGAAGGTACGAGCAGTACTTC. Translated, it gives CASSLGRYEQYF.

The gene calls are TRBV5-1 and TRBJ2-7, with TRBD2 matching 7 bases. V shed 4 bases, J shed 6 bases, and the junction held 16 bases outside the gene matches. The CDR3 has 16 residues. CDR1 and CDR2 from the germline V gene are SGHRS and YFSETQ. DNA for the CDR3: TGCGCCAGCAGCCGAATAAGCCGGGAGGCTGGGGGCGAGCAGTACTTC. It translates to CASSRISREAGGEQYF.

Here the CDR3 DNA reads TGTGCCAGCAGCTTCGGGACTAGCGGCCCCACAGATACGCAGTATTTT. It encodes CASSFGTSGPTDTQYF. The V and J genes are TRBV7-8 and TRBJ2-3; 11 nucleotides match TRBD2. This CDR3 is built from 16 residues. The V and J ends lost 3 bases and 2 bases, in that order; junction bases with no gene match: 4. Germline CDR1 SGHVS, CDR2 FQNEAQ.

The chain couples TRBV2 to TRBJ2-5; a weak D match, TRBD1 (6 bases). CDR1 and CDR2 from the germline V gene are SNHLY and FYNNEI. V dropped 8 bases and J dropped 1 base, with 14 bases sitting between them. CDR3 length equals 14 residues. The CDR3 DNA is TGTGCCAGCGTATATGGGACACCCCAAGAGACCCAGTACTTC. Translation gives CASVYGTPQETQYF.

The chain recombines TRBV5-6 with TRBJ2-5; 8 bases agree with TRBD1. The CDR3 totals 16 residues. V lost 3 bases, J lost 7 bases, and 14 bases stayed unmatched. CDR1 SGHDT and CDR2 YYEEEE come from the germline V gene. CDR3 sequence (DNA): TGTGCCAGCAGCTCGAGTCTCAGGGGGCGCTCAGGGACCCAGTACTTC. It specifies CASSSSLRGRSGTQYF. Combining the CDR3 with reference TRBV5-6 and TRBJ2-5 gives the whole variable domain DAGVTQSPTHLIKTRGQQVTLRCSPKSGHDTVSWYQQALGQGPQFIFQYYEEEERQRGNFPDRFSGHQFPNYSSELNVNALLLGDSALYLCASSSSLRGRSGTQYFGPGTRLLVL.

This CDR3 is CASSVSGSYEQYF. The DNA of the CDR3 is TGTGCCAGCAGCGTTAGCGGGAGCTACGAGCAGTACTTC. The chain couples TRBV6-6 to TRBJ2-7; 9 positions match TRBD2. Germline CDR1 and CDR2: MNHNY and SVGAGI (reference sequence). The CDR3 sequence is 13 residues long. V shed 6 bases, J shed 3 bases, and the junction held 3 bases outside the gene matches.

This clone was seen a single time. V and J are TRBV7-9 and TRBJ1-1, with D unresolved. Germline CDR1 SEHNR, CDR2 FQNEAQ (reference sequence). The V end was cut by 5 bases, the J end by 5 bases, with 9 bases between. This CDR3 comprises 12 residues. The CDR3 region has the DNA TGTGCCAGCAGCCCCGCTGTTACTGAAGCTTTCTTT. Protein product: CASSPAVTEAFF.

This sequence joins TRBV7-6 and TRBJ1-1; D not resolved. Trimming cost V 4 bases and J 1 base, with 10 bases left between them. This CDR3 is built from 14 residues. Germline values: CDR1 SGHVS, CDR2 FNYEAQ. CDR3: CASSSGRTNTEAFF. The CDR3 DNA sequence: TGTGCCAGCAGCTCCGGACGGACGAACACTGAAGCTTTCTTT.

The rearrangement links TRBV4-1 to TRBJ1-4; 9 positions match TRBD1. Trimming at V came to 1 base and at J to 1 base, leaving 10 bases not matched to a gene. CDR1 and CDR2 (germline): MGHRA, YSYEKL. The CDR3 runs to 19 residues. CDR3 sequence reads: CASSQGRADRGRTNEKLFF. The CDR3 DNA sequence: TGCGCCAGCAGCCAAGGCCGCGCGGACAGGGGCCGAACTAATGAAAAACTGTTTTTT.

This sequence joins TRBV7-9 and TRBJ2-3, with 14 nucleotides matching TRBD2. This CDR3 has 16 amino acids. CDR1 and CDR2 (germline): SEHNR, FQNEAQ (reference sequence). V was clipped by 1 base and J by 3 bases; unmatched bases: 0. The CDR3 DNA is TGTGCCAGCAGCTTAGGACTAGCGGGAGGGACAGATACGCAGTATTTT. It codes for CASSLGLAGGTDTQYF.

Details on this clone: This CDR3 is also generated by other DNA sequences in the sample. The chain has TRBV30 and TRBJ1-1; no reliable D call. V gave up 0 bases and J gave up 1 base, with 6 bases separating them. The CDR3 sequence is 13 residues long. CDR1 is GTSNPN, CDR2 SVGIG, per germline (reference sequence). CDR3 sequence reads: CAWSVSENTEAFF. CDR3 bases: TGTGCCTGGAGTGTTTCGGAGAACACTGAAGCTTTCTTT.

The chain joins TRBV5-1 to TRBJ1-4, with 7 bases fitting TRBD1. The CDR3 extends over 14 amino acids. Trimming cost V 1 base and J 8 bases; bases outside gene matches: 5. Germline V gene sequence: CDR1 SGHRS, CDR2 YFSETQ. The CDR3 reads CASSLWGRGEKLFF. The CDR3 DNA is TGCGCCAGCAGCTTGTGGGGCAGGGGGGAAAAACTGTTTTTT.

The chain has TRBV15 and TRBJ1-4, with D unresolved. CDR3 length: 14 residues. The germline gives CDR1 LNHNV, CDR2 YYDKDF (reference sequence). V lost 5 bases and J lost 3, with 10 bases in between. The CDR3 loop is CATSLPTPNEKLFF. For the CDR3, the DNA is TGTGCCACCAGCCTACCTACTCCTAATGAAAAACTGTTTTTT.

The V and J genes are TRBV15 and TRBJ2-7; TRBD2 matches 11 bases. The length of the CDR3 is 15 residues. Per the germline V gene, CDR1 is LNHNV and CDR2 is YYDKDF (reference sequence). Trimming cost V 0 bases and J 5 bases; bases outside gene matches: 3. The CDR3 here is CATSRDGLAGHEQYF. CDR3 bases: TGTGCCACCAGCAGAGATGGACTAGCGGGCCACGAGCAGTACTTC.

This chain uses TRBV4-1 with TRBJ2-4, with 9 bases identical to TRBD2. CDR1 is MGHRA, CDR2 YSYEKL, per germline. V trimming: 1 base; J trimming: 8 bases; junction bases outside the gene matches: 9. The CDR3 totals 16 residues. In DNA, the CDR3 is TGCGCCAGCAGCCAAGGCTTTGGAGCGGGAGGAGACATTCAGTACTTC. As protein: CASSQGFGAGGDIQYF.

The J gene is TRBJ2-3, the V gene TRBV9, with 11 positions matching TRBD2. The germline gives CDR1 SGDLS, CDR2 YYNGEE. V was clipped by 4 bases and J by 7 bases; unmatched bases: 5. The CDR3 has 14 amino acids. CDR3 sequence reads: CASSPSGRTNTQYF. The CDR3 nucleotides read TGTGCCAGCAGCCCTAGCGGGAGGACTAATACGCAGTATTTT.

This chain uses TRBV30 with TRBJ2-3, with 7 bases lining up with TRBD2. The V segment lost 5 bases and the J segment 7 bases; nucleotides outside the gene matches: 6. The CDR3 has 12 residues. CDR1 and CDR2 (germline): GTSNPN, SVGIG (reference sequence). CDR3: CAWGTSAHTQYF. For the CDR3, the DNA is TGTGCCTGGGGCACTAGCGCCCATACGCAGTATTTT.

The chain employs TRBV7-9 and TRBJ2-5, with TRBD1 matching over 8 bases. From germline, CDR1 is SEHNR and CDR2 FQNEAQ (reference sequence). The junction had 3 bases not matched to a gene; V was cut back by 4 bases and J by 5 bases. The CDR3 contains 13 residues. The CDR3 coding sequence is TGTGCCAGCAGCTCAGGGGGCTGGGAGACCCAGTACTTC. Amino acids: CASSSGGWETQYF.

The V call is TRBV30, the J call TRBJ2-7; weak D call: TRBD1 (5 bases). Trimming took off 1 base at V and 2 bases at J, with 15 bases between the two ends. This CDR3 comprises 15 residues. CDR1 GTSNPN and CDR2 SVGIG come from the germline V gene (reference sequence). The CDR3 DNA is TGTGCCTGGAGTGAAGCTCGACAGTCGCCCTACGAGCAGTACTTC. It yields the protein CAWSEARQSPYEQYF.

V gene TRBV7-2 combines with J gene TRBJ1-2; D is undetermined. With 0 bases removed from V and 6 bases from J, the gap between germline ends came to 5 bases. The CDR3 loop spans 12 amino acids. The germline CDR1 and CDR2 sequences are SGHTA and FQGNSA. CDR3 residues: CASSLARDGYTF. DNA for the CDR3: TGTGCCAGCAGCTTAGCCCGAGATGGCTACACCTTC.

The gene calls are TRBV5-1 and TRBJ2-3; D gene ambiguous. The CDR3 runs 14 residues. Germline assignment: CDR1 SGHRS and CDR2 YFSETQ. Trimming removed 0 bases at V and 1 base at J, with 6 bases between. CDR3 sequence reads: CASSLEGRTDTQYF. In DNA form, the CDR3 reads TGCGCCAGCAGCTTGGAGGGTCGCACAGATACGCAGTATTTT.

The CDR3 here is CASSLRGLHTEAFF. In DNA form, the CDR3 reads TGTGCCAGCAGCTTGAGAGGGCTACACACTGAAGCTTTCTTT. The rearrangement links TRBV5-6 to TRBJ1-1; no clear D gene. Trimming cost V 1 base and J 3 bases, with 10 bases left between them. Germline loops: CDR1 SGHDT, CDR2 YYEEEE. CDR3 length: 14 amino acids.